A selection of T cell receptor beta chains follows, all from one sample in a study of OX40 agonist ivuxolimab in advanced cancers. The method was immunoSEQ multiplex PCR; TCRdb's version includes in-frame clones alone and lacks a portion of them. Of about 80,000 clones detected, about 89% appear once; the ten largest clones hold over 10%. The sample was CD4+ or CD8+ T cells sorted from blood, taken in a trial of the OX40 agonist ivuxolimab. Receptor source: an adult with an advanced solid tumor such as melanoma, head and neck, liver or kidney cancer. Both conserved end residues are part of each CDR3. D genes are given only for firm matches. A row's size may be missing; if present it is once, few, many or a size class.

V gene	D gene	clone size	J gene	CDR3 protein	CDR3 DNA
TRBV11-2	TRBD2	.	TRBJ2-7	CASSLRGTSGSYEQYF	TGTGCCAGCAGCTTACGGGGGACTAGCGGTTCCTACGAGCAGTACTTC
TRBV2	TRBD1	.	TRBJ2-2	CASSDLHRGAGELFF	TGTGCCAGCAGTGATTTGCACAGGGGGGCAGGGGAGCTGTTTTTT
TRBV9	.	few	TRBJ2-3	CASSVVASTDTQYF	TGTGCCAGCAGCGTAGTAGCAAGCACAGATACGCAGTATTTT
TRBV9	TRBD1	.	TRBJ2-2	CASSDRGQNFGELFF	TGTGCCAGCAGCGACAGGGGGCAAAATTTCGGGGAGCTGTTTTTT
TRBV30	.	few	TRBJ2-7	CAWLNNYEQYF	TGTGCCTGGCTCAACAACTACGAGCAGTACTTC
TRBV6-1	TRBD2	.	TRBJ2-1	CASSLTSGLGNEQFF	TGTGCCAGCAGCCTGACTAGCGGGCTTGGCAATGAGCAGTTCTTC
TRBV5-1	.	.	TRBJ2-7	CASSANSYEQYF	TGCGCCAGCAGCGCGAACTCCTACGAGCAGTACTTC
TRBV27	.	.	TRBJ2-3	CASSLAVWGDTQYF	TGTGCCAGCTCTTTAGCGGTATGGGGGGATACGCAGTATTTT
TRBV6-5	TRBD2	.	TRBJ2-1	CASGGGSRYNEQFF	TGTGCCAGCGGGGGGGGGAGCCGGTACAATGAGCAGTTCTTC
TRBV7-2	TRBD1	.	TRBJ1-5	CASSHSGGGQPQHF	TGTGCCAGCAGCCACTCAGGGGGCGGTCAGCCCCAGCATTTT
TRBV14	.	.	TRBJ1-2	CASSQVGGASGYTF	TGTGCCAGCAGCCAAGTGGGGGGGGCCTCCGGCTACACCTTC
TRBV6-6	TRBD2	.	TRBJ2-7	CASSQGGRKHEQYF	TGTGCCAGCAGCCAAGGCGGGAGGAAGCACGAGCAGTACTTC
TRBV7-8	TRBD1	.	TRBJ1-1	CASSLVDRGNTEAFF	TGTGCCAGCAGCTTAGTAGACAGGGGGAACACTGAAGCTTTCTTT
TRBV5-4	TRBD2	.	TRBJ2-7	CASGSPVGAGAVYHEQYF	TGTGCCAGCGGGTCCCCGGTGGGAGCGGGAGCGGTCTATCACGAGCAGTACTTC
TRBV10-1	.	.	TRBJ1-3	CASSPDTSSGNTIYF	TGCGCCAGCAGTCCAGACACGTCCTCTGGAAACACCATATATTTT
TRBV7-2	.	.	TRBJ1-5	CASSSGDNPNQPQHF	TGTGCCAGCAGCTCGGGGGACAACCCAAATCAGCCCCAGCATTTT
TRBV13	.	.	TRBJ2-5	CASSHTGGGSQETQYF	TGTGCCAGCAGCCATACAGGGGGGGGTAGCCAAGAGACCCAGTACTTC
TRBV30	.	.	TRBJ1-1	CAWSPSGTEAFF	TGTGCCTGGAGTCCATCCGGGACTGAAGCTTTCTTT
TRBV4-1	.	.	TRBJ2-7	CASSQDWPGSSYEQYF	TGCGCCAGCAGCCAAGATTGGCCGGGGAGCTCCTACGAGCAGTACTTC
TRBV28	.	.	TRBJ1-3	CASSFWGQSGNTIYF	TGTGCCAGCAGTTTCTGGGGGCAATCTGGAAACACCATATATTTT
TRBV6-5	TRBD1	few	TRBJ1-5	CASQGDARQPQHF	TGTGCCAGCCAGGGGGACGCCAGACAGCCCCAGCATTTT
TRBV5-8	.	once	TRBJ2-3	CASSPGLPTDTQYF	TGTGCCAGCAGCCCGGGGCTTCCCACAGATACGCAGTATTTT
TRBV15	.	.	TRBJ2-3	CATSRKADTQYF	TGTGCCACCAGCAGGAAGGCAGATACGCAGTATTTT
TRBV12-5	.	.	TRBJ1-1	CASGLGGRRTEAFF	TGTGCTAGTGGTTTGGGTGGGCGCAGGACTGAAGCTTTCTTT
TRBV7-3	.	.	TRBJ2-2	CASSFWRAGELFF	TGTGCCAGCAGCTTCTGGAGGGCCGGGGAGCTGTTTTTT
TRBV4-1	TRBD1	.	TRBJ1-5	CASSQEQGDLDNQPQHF	TGCGCCAGCAGCCAGGAGCAGGGGGATTTGGACAATCAGCCCCAGCATTTT
TRBV15	TRBD1	.	TRBJ2-7	CATSRGTGGYEQYF	TGTGCCACCAGCAGAGGGACAGGGGGCTACGAGCAGTACTTC
TRBV10-1	TRBD1	.	TRBJ2-1	CASRGQDNEQFF	TGCGCCAGCAGAGGACAGGACAATGAGCAGTTCTTC
TRBV9	TRBD1	.	TRBJ2-7	CASAWGQGDREQYF	TGTGCCAGCGCGTGGGGACAGGGGGATAGGGAGCAGTACTTC
TRBV6-1	.	once	TRBJ2-7	CASSELTYEQYF	TGTGCCAGCAGTGAATTAACCTACGAGCAGTACTTC
TRBV28	TRBD1	few	TRBJ1-2	CASSWDRGHGYTF	TGTGCCAGCAGTTGGGACAGGGGGCATGGCTACACCTTC
TRBV7-6	TRBD2	.	TRBJ2-7	CASSLAVVAGDSYEQYF	TGTGCCAGCAGCTTAGCGGTAGTAGCGGGAGATTCCTACGAGCAGTACTTC
TRBV6-5	.	once	TRBJ2-5	CASRKSKTQYF	TGTGCCAGCAGAAAGAGCAAGACCCAGTACTTC
TRBV7-6	.	.	TRBJ1-4	CASSTQGRGSNEKLFF	TGTGCCAGCAGCACACAAGGCCGGGGGTCGAATGAAAAACTGTTTTTT
TRBV6-6	.	.	TRBJ2-3	CASSLATRLGTDTQYF	TGTGCCAGCAGCCTCGCCACTCGCTTGGGCACAGATACGCAGTATTTT
TRBV10-2	.	.	TRBJ2-7	CASSEGQAYEQYF	TGCGCCAGCAGTGAAGGACAAGCCTACGAGCAGTACTTC
TRBV6-1	TRBD2	.	TRBJ2-3	CASRGTSIGDTQYF	TGTGCCAGCAGGGGGACTAGTATAGGGGATACGCAGTATTTT
TRBV11-2	.	.	TRBJ1-2	CASSSDSLAGYTF	TGTGCCAGCAGCTCCGACAGCCTGGCTGGCTACACCTTC
TRBV4-1	TRBD2	few	TRBJ2-1	CASSQEWAGVPNEQFF	TGCGCCAGCAGCCAAGAGTGGGCGGGAGTGCCGAATGAGCAGTTCTTC
TRBV2	.	few	TRBJ1-2	CASSFVGGRYGYTF	TGTGCCAGCAGTTTCGTTGGGGGCAGGTATGGCTACACCTTC
TRBV5-4	.	.	TRBJ1-2	CASSLDFYGYTF	TGTGCCAGCAGCCTCGACTTCTATGGCTACACCTTC
TRBV4-1	.	.	TRBJ1-1	CASSPVDRGNTEAFF	TGCGCCAGCAGCCCAGTAGACCGGGGGAACACTGAAGCTTTCTTT
TRBV5-1	.	once	TRBJ2-7	CASSLDPSSEQYF	TGCGCCAGCAGCTTGGACCCCTCCAGCGAGCAGTACTTC
TRBV15	.	.	TRBJ2-1	CATEASNEQFF	TGTGCCACCGAAGCGAGCAATGAGCAGTTCTTC
TRBV7-3	TRBD1	.	TRBJ2-2	CASSLSGQTTGELFF	TGTGCCAGCAGCTTGTCGGGACAGACCACCGGGGAGCTGTTTTTT
TRBV19	.	.	TRBJ1-2	CASKGTYGYTF	TGTGCCAGTAAGGGCACTTATGGCTACACCTTC
TRBV18	TRBD1	.	TRBJ1-5	CASSPPGDSFVNQPQHF	TGTGCCAGCTCACCTCCGGGGGACAGCTTCGTCAATCAGCCCCAGCATTTT
TRBV4-1	.	.	TRBJ1-5	CASSQDQGNQPQHF	TGCGCCAGCAGCCAAGATCAGGGGAATCAGCCCCAGCATTTT
TRBV7-6	TRBD1	.	TRBJ2-3	CASSRGQGPDTQYF	TGTGCCAGCAGCCGTGGACAGGGGCCAGATACGCAGTATTTT
TRBV5-5	.	.	TRBJ2-2	CASSLVQGNTGELFF	TGTGCCAGCAGCTTGGTTCAGGGGAACACCGGGGAGCTGTTTTTT
TRBV2	.	few	TRBJ2-7	CASSVNEQYF	TGTGCCAGCAGTGTAAACGAGCAGTACTTC
TRBV4-1	.	.	TRBJ1-1	CASSHPSYTEAFF	TGCGCCAGCAGCCACCCCTCGTACACTGAAGCTTTCTTT
TRBV6-1	TRBD1	.	TRBJ2-7	CASSPTGTAYEQYF	TGTGCCAGCAGTCCTACCGGGACAGCCTACGAGCAGTACTTC
TRBV4-1	.	.	TRBJ2-7	CASSGGPTYEQYF	TGCGCCAGCAGTGGGGGCCCAACCTACGAGCAGTACTTC
TRBV27	TRBD2	.	TRBJ2-4	CASRGVTSGLNLAKNIQYF	TGTGCCAGCAGGGGCGTGACTAGCGGCCTAAATTTAGCCAAAAACATTCAGTACTTC
TRBV27	TRBD2	.	TRBJ2-1	CASSAGTSGVNEQFF	TGTGCCAGCAGTGCCGGGACTAGCGGAGTCAATGAGCAGTTCTTC
TRBV27	.	once	TRBJ1-2	CASSLGPGTLRGYTF	TGTGCCAGCAGTTTAGGGCCCGGGACATTGAGGGGCTACACCTTC
TRBV6-9	.	.	TRBJ2-5	CASSYSGGGEPGGETQYF	TGTGCCAGCAGTTATTCAGGGGGCGGGGAACCGGGAGGAGAGACCCAGTACTTC
TRBV5-4	.	.	TRBJ1-4	CASSSESREKLFF	TGTGCCAGCAGCTCGGAGTCACGGGAAAAACTGTTTTTT
TRBV7-8	.	.	TRBJ1-2	CASSLPPRGGANGYTF	TGTGCCAGCAGCTTACCCCCGCGAGGAGGGGCGAATGGCTACACCTTC